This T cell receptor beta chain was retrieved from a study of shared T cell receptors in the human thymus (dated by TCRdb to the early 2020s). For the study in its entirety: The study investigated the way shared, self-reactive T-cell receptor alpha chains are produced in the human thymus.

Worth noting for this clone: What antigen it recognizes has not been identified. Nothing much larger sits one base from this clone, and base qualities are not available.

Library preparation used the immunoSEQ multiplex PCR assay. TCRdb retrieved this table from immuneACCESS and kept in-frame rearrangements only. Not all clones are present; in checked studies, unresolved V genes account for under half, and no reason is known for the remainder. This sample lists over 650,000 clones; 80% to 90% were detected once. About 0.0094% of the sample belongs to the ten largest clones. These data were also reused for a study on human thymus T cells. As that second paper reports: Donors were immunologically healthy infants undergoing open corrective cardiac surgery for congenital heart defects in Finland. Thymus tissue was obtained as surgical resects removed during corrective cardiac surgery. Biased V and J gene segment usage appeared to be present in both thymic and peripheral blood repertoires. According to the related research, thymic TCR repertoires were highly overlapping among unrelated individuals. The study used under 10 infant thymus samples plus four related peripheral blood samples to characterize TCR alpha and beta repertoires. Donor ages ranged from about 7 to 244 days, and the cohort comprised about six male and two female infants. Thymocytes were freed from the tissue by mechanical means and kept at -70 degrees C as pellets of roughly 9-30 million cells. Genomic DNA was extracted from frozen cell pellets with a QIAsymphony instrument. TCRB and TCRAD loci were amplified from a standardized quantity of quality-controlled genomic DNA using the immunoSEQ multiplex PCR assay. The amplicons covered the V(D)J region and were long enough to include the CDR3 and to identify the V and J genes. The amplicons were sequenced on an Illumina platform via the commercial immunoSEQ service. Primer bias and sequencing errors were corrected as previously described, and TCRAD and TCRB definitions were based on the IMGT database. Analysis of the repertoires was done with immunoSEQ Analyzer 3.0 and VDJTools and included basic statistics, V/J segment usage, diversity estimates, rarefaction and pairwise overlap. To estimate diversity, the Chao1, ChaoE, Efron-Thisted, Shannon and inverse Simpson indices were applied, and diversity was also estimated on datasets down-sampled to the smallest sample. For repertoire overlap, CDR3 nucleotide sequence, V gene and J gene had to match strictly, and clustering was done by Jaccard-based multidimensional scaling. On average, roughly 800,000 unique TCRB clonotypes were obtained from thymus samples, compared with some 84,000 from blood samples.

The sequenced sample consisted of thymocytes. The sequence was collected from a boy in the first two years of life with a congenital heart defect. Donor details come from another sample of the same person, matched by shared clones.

The CDR3 region has the sequence CASTSDSYEQYF. The sequenced DNA is TGTGCCAGCACGAGCGACTCCTACGAGCAGTACTTC. The sequence joins TRBV6-5 to TRBJ2-7, with the D gene too uncertain to name. The germline V gene encodes CDR1 MNHEY and CDR2 SVGAGI. The CDR3 runs 12 residues from the cysteine to the phenylalanine. The entry retains the CDR3 DNA only, 36 bases that are in frame from base 1. V is clipped by 7 bases and J by 0 bases, and the sequence between their germline boundaries is 7 bases long.